This passage covers 26 T cell receptor beta chains from one sample sequenced in a study of technical replicates of blood from a few donors. Using immunoSEQ multiplex PCR, the repertoire was profiled, and TCRdb retains in-frame clones only, with some absent. Among 65,000 to 80,000 clones, 85% to 95% were seen once, and the ten largest hold around 0.4%. The sample consisted of T cells isolated from PBMCs. All receptors come from a human donor in good health.

This chain connects TRBV7-9 to TRBJ1-1; unclear D gene. Germline V gene data show CDR1 as SEHNR and CDR2 as FQNEAQ (reference sequence). This CDR3 is built from 15 residues. Trimming shortened V by 1 base and J by 0 bases, and 9 bases separated the two germline ends. This CDR3 reads CASSLDEYLNTEAFF. The CDR3 coding sequence is TGTGCCAGCAGCTTAGACGAGTACCTGAACACTGAAGCTTTCTTT. Full variable domain (outside the CDR3, taken from reference TRBV7-9 and TRBJ1-1): DTGVSQNPRHKITKRGQNVTFRCDPISEHNRLYWYRQTLGQGPEFLTYFQNEAQLEKSRLLSDRFSAERPKGSFSTLEIQRTEQGDSAMYLCASSLDEYLNTEAFFGQGTRLTVV.

This clone is a singleton in its sample. The chain links TRBV6-5 to TRBJ2-7, with D possibly TRBD2 on 5 matching bases. Trimming removed 8 bases at V and 4 bases at J, with 15 bases between. Germline CDR1 and CDR2: MNHEY and SVGAGI. The CDR3 is 13 amino acids. The CDR3 is CASAKTTPYEQYF. As DNA, the CDR3 is TGTGCCAGCGCCAAGACTACACCATACGAGCAGTACTTC.

CDR3 nucleotide sequence: TGTGCCAGCAGTCGGAGCACAGGGGCTGGAAACACCATATATTTT. Its protein is CASSRSTGAGNTIYF. The chain is built from TRBV6-6 and TRBJ1-3, with 7 positions matching TRBD1. Trimming at V came to 5 bases and at J to 2 bases, leaving 6 bases not matched to a gene. The length of the CDR3 is 15 residues. CDR1 is MNHNY and CDR2 is SVGAGI in the germline V gene (reference sequence).

This chain uses TRBV11-3 with TRBJ1-2; TRBD1 matches 8 bases. The CDR3 spans 14 residues. Germline assignment: CDR1 SGHNT and CDR2 YENEEA. Trimming took 5 bases from V and 3 from J; bases not matched to a gene: 5. CDR3 sequence (DNA): TGTGCCAGCAGCCCAGGGACAGGCCACTATGGCTACACCTTC. Translation: CASSPGTGHYGYTF.

V usage is TRBV25-1 and J usage is TRBJ2-7; TRBD2 is a possible D gene (5 bases). V was cut by 2 bases and J by 0 bases, with 11 bases left in between. The CDR3 spans 15 residues. Germline values: CDR1 MGHDK, CDR2 SYGVNS. In DNA form, the CDR3 reads TGTGCCAGCAGTGAACCGGGGTCCAGCTCCTACGAGCAGTACTTC. This translates into CASSEPGSSSYEQYF.

The rearrangement links TRBV6-6 to TRBJ1-1, with 10 bases identical to TRBD1. The CDR3 is made up of 16 amino acids. CDR1 MNHNY and CDR2 SVGAGI come from the germline V gene (reference sequence). V trimming: 2 bases; J trimming: 0 bases; junction bases outside the gene matches: 3. The CDR3 DNA reads as TGTGCCAGCAGTTACGGGGGACAGGGGATGAACACTGAAGCTTTCTTT. Its translation is CASSYGGQGMNTEAFF.

CDR3 loop: CASRYRGRSGYTF. DNA of the CDR3: TGTGCCAGTAGGTACAGGGGAAGAAGTGGCTACACCTTC. The rearrangement uses TRBV19 and TRBJ1-2, with 7 bases identical to TRBD1. Germline V CDR1 and CDR2: LNHDA, SQIVND (reference sequence). V shed 6 bases and J 7 bases; nucleotides not matched to a gene: 8. The CDR3 spans 13 residues.

The V call is TRBV6-1, the J call TRBJ1-2; 7 positions agree with TRBD1. Unmatched junction bases numbered 17, after V lost 6 bases and J lost 10 bases. The CDR3 extends over 15 amino acids. CDR1 is MNHNS and CDR2 is SASEGT in the germline V gene. CDR3 residues: CASSNGFDLQGSYTF. The CDR3 DNA sequence: TGTGCCAGCAGCAACGGATTCGATCTACAGGGGTCCTACACCTTC.

In this sample, this clone turned up a few times. The V call is TRBV11-1, the J call TRBJ2-1; 9 bases match TRBD1. Losses at the gene ends were 5 bases for V and 7 bases for J; bases not matched to a gene: 12. The CDR3 runs 16 residues. Germline V gene data show CDR1 as SGHAT and CDR2 as FQDESV (reference sequence). The CDR3 DNA follows: TGTGCCAGCAGCCTGTACAGGGGGCGAAACTCGAATGAGCAGTTCTTC. As protein: CASSLYRGRNSNEQFF.

The rearrangement links TRBV27 to TRBJ1-5, with D hard to call. Per germline, CDR1 MNHEY and CDR2 SMNVEV (reference sequence). V was trimmed by 7 bases and J by 4 bases, leaving 8 bases between them. The CDR3 length is 12 residues. The CDR3 DNA follows: TGTGCCAGCACAGTTATTAATCAGCCCCAGCATTTT. It yields the protein CASTVINQPQHF.

The V and J genes are TRBV2 and TRBJ2-1, with TRBD1 identical over 9 bases. Germline assignment: CDR1 SNHLY and CDR2 FYNNEI. The CDR3 covers 12 residues. V shed 8 bases, J shed 10 bases, and the junction held 6 bases outside the gene matches. CDR3 protein: CASGGQGPEQFF. CDR3 DNA sequence: TGTGCCAGCGGAGGACAGGGGCCGGAGCAGTTCTTC. The complete variable domain, with remaining parts taken from reference TRBV2 and TRBJ2-1, reads EPEVTQTPSHQVTQMGQEVILRCVPISNHLYFYWYRQILGQKVEFLVSFYNNEISEKSEIFDDQFSVERPDGSNFTLKIRSTKLEDSAMYFCASGGQGPEQFFGPGTRLTVL.

The chain is built from TRBV5-6 and TRBJ2-7; TRBD2 matches 8 bases. Germline assignment: CDR1 SGHDT and CDR2 YYEEEE. V dropped 4 bases and J dropped 4; count of bases not matched to a gene: 13. The CDR3 runs 16 residues. CDR3 nucleotides: TGTGCCAGCAGCCCGAGCCAACTAGCGGTCGCTTACGAGCAGTACTTC. Encoded protein: CASSPSQLAVAYEQYF.

This chain links TRBV9 with TRBJ1-2, with 8 positions matching TRBD1. Germline-derived CDR1 and CDR2 are SGDLS and YYNGEE. The CDR3 is 13 amino acids. Trimming cost V 5 bases and J 3 bases; bases outside gene matches: 3. CDR3 DNA: TGTGCCAGCAGGGTACAGGGGGACTATGGCTACACCTTC. Its protein is CASRVQGDYGYTF.

As concerns this clone: Other DNA sequences from this sample encode an identical CDR3 as well. The chain carries TRBV7-8 and TRBJ2-7; unclear D gene. The CDR3 is 14 amino acids. V was cut by 1 base and J by 3 bases, with 10 bases left in between. Germline V gives CDR1 SGHVS, CDR2 FQNEAQ. The CDR3 nucleotides are TGTGCCAGCAGCTTAGTGGCAGGATTCTACGAGCAGTACTTC. It translates to CASSLVAGFYEQYF.

The genes are TRBV14 and TRBJ2-7, with D unclear. The ends were cut back, 3 bases at V and 0 bases at J, with 12 bases in the middle. CDR1 and CDR2 from the germline V gene are SGHDN and FVKESK. CDR3 length: 15 amino acids. The CDR3 region is CASSHRQQLSYEQYF. CDR3 in DNA: TGTGCCAGCAGCCATAGACAACAACTCTCCTACGAGCAGTACTTC.

The rearrangement joins TRBV7-6 to TRBJ2-7; D gene ambiguous. From germline, CDR1 is SGHVS and CDR2 FNYEAQ. CDR3 length equals 13 residues. The V end was cut by 2 bases, the J end by 1 base, with 6 bases between. CDR3 region: CASSLSESYEQYF. The CDR3 nucleotides read TGTGCCAGCAGCTTATCAGAATCCTACGAGCAGTACTTC.

The chain is built from TRBV6-1 and TRBJ2-1, with TRBD1 matching 9 bases. Germline V CDR1 and CDR2: MNHNS, SASEGT. Trimming removed 7 bases from V and 3 bases from J; junction bases left unmatched: 4. This CDR3 comprises 14 residues. DNA for the CDR3: TGTGCCAGCATGTTGGGACAGGGCTACAATGAGCAGTTCTTC. It encodes CASMLGQGYNEQFF.

This chain joins TRBV10-3 and TRBJ1-5; D might be TRBD1 (6 bases). Germline V gene sequence: CDR1 ENHRY, CDR2 SYGVKD. This CDR3 has 16 residues. With 1 base removed from V and 0 bases from J, the gap between germline ends came to 10 bases. In nucleotides, the CDR3 is TGTGCCATCAGTGAGTTCAGGGGTACTAGCAATCAGCCCCAGCATTTT. It translates to CAISEFRGTSNQPQHF.

The V call is TRBV30, the J call TRBJ1-1; D unresolved. From germline, CDR1 is GTSNPN and CDR2 SVGIG (reference sequence). This CDR3 is 13 amino acids long. V lost 2 bases and J lost 6, with 13 bases in between. CDR3 in DNA: TGTGCCTGGAGTCAGGCAAGTAAAGCTGAAGCTTTCTTT. Its protein product is CAWSQASKAEAFF.

This clone came up once. Sequence at one end of the junction differs from germline and may be a read error. The J gene is TRBJ2-7, the V gene TRBV25-1, with 10 bases aligning to TRBD1. Germline loops: CDR1 MGHDK, CDR2 SYGVNS. This CDR3 spans 14 amino acids. CDR3: CASSETGGSHEQYF. The CDR3 nucleotides read TGTGCCAGCAGTGAGACAGGGGGCTCCCACGAGCAGTACTTC.

The V gene is TRBV4-1, the J gene TRBJ2-2; 12 bases match TRBD2. The trim removed 1 base at V and 5 bases at J, leaving 8 bases unmatched. The V gene's germline CDR1 is MGHRA and CDR2 YSYEKL. This CDR3 comprises 18 residues. The CDR3 spells CASSQVLAGGLGTGELFF. The CDR3 nucleotides are TGCGCCAGCAGCCAAGTACTAGCGGGAGGATTGGGTACCGGGGAGCTGTTTTTT.

CDR3 in amino acids: CASSISGGHDYNEQFF. As DNA, the CDR3 is TGTGCCAGCAGCATCTCGGGAGGCCACGATTACAATGAGCAGTTCTTC. This rearrangement joins TRBV21-1 to TRBJ2-1; the D call of TRBD2 is as the table states it, not checked on the DNA. TRBV21-1 is a recognized pseudogene. This CDR3 is built from 16 residues.

This chain links TRBV18 with TRBJ1-1, with D perhaps TRBD1 (5 bases). CDR1 is KGHSH, CDR2 LQKENI, per germline. Trimming removed 3 bases from V and 2 bases from J, with 13 bases in between. The CDR3 runs to 15 residues. In DNA form, the CDR3 reads TGTGCCAGCTCACCCCAGGAGGGGCAAAACACTGAAGCTTTCTTT. It encodes CASSPQEGQNTEAFF.

This clone was seen a few times. The chain employs TRBV5-1 and TRBJ2-1, with TRBD2 matching over 8 bases. V lost 3 bases and J lost 7; bases outside the gene matches: 6. Germline lookup yields CDR1 SGHRS and CDR2 YFSETQ. This CDR3 region has 14 residues. The CDR3 protein is CASSWTSPENEQFF. As DNA, the CDR3 is TGCGCCAGCAGCTGGACTAGCCCGGAGAATGAGCAGTTCTTC. Full variable domain (remainder filled in from reference TRBV5-1 and TRBJ2-1): KAGVTQTPRYLIKTRGQQVTLSCSPISGHRSVSWYQQTPGQGLQFLFEYFSETQRNKGNFPGRFSGRQFSNSRSEMNVSTLELGDSALYLCASSWTSPENEQFFGPGTRLTVL.

This clone was counted a single time. The V call is TRBV2, the J call TRBJ1-3, with D hard to call. Trimming pared 5 bases from V and 0 bases from J, leaving 14 bases between. The germline CDR1 and CDR2 sequences are SNHLY and FYNNEI. The CDR3 is made up of 16 amino acids. The CDR3 coding sequence is TGTGCCAGCAGTCCGTTACAGAATCCCTCTGGAAACACCATATATTTT. Translated, it gives CASSPLQNPSGNTIYF.

This chain connects TRBV4-1 to TRBJ2-5; the D gene is possibly TRBD2 (6 bases). From germline, CDR1 is MGHRA and CDR2 YSYEKL. With 4 bases removed from V and 5 bases from J, the gap between germline ends came to 20 bases. The CDR3 contains 16 residues. For the CDR3, the DNA is TGCGCCAGCAGCCCCTACATCCGGGAGATAGGCGAGACCCAGTACTTC. Translation: CASSPYIREIGETQYF.